The rows below give T cell receptor beta chains drawn from one sample of a study of beta chain features in type 1 diabetes. Repertoires were generated with immunoSEQ multiplex PCR, while TCRdb's copy carries only in-frame clones and drops some. The table lists roughly 260,000 clones, around 9.9% of them singletons. Sequenced input: naive CD4+ T cells from blood. The source of these receptors is a man younger than 45 with type 1 diabetes. Both conserved end residues are part of each CDR3. Fields, in order: J gene, D gene, clone size, V gene, CDR3 DNA, CDR3 protein. D genes are given only for firm matches. For some rows the clone size is stated as once, few or many, or as a class when expanded; others skip it.

TRBJ2-3	-	-	TRBV6-6	TGTGCCAGCGGGGCCACAGATACGCAGTATTTT	CASGATDTQYF
TRBJ1-1	TRBD1	-	TRBV18	TGTGCCAGCTCACCACGGACAGGGGGCGGGACTGAAGCTTTCTTT	CASSPRTGGGTEAFF
TRBJ2-7	-	few	TRBV15	TGTGCCACCAGCATCGAGGGGGGGTACGAGCAGTACTTC	CATSIEGGYEQYF
TRBJ2-7	TRBD1	few	TRBV5-4	TGTGCCAGCAGCGTCCCGACAGGGGGCGACGAGCAGTACTTC	CASSVPTGGDEQYF
TRBJ1-6	-	-	TRBV27	TGTGCCAGCAGTTCGCCGCGGGATGCTTATAATTCACCCCTCCACTTT	CASSSPRDAYNSPLHF
TRBJ2-3	TRBD2	-	TRBV29-1	TGCAGCGTCGACGGGGGGGCCAAAGATACGCAGTATTTT	CSVDGGAKDTQYF
TRBJ2-1	TRBD2	-	TRBV7-3	TGTGCCAGCAGTCGGGCTAGCGGGGGGGACAATGAGCAGTTCTTC	CASSRASGGDNEQFF
TRBJ1-1	-	few	TRBV28	TGTGCCACCCGCGGGGAGGGCACTGAAGCTTTCTTT	CATRGEGTEAFF
TRBJ1-1	-	few	TRBV29-1	TGCAGCGCCAAGAACACTGAAGCTTTCTTT	CSAKNTEAFF
TRBJ1-1	-	-	TRBV7-2	TGTGCCAGCAGCTACAGGGTTACGAACACTGAAGCTTTCTTT	CASSYRVTNTEAFF
TRBJ2-1	TRBD2	few	TRBV4-1	TGCGCCAGCAGACAATGGCGGGGGGGCTTGGAGAATGAGCAGTTCTTC	CASRQWRGGLENEQFF
TRBJ1-2	-	few	TRBV5-4	TGTGCCAGCAGCCAATACAGAGCCTCAGATGGCTACACCTTC	CASSQYRASDGYTF
TRBJ2-5	-	-	TRBV5-1	TGCGCCAGCAGCTTGACAGGGTTTGGGGAGACCCAGTACTTC	CASSLTGFGETQYF
TRBJ2-3	TRBD2	-	TRBV9	TGTGCCAGCAGCCGACGGGGGGGCACAGATACGCAGTATTTT	CASSRRGGTDTQYF
TRBJ1-1	-	few	TRBV6-5	TGTGCCAGCAGTTCTCTGCCCGGGGTGAACACTGAAGCTTTCTTT	CASSSLPGVNTEAFF
TRBJ2-1	-	-	TRBV28	TGTGCCAGCAGCCAAACAGGGTTTTCCTACAATGAGCAGTTCTTC	CASSQTGFSYNEQFF
TRBJ2-3	-	few	TRBV28	TGTGCCAGCAGTTTTAGGCAGGGGAGGGCAGATACGCAGTATTTT	CASSFRQGRADTQYF
TRBJ1-1	-	-	TRBV9	TGTGCCAGCAGCGTAGATGGAGGACGGAACACTGAAGCTTTCTTT	CASSVDGGRNTEAFF
TRBJ2-4	TRBD1	few	TRBV7-2	TGTGCCAGCAGCCCCAGACAGGGCGTAAAGAACATTCAGTACTTC	CASSPRQGVKNIQYF
TRBJ2-2	TRBD1	few	TRBV4-1	TGCGCCAGCATGGGACAGAGGGAGATCGGGGAGCTGTTTTTT	CASMGQREIGELFF
TRBJ1-2	TRBD1	-	TRBV7-2	TGTGCCAGCAGCCAAGCCGACAGGGCCAGAGGCTACACCTTC	CASSQADRARGYTF
TRBJ2-3	-	-	TRBV29-1	TGCAGCGTCAGATTGGCCAGTTTTGCAGATACGCAGTATTTT	CSVRLASFADTQYF
TRBJ2-7	-	few	TRBV4-2	TGTGCCAGCAGCCAGGACAGATCCTACGAGCAGTACTTC	CASSQDRSYEQYF
TRBJ2-3	-	-	TRBV6-5	TGTGCCAGCAGATTGGACGGGAATACGCAGTATTTT	CASRLDGNTQYF
TRBJ1-2	-	few	TRBV29-1	TGCAGCGTTGAGGTTGCGGCAGGGGCAGGGTGGCACTATGGCTACACCTTC	CSVEVAAGAGWHYGYTF
TRBJ2-1	TRBD2	-	TRBV6-6	TGTGCCAGCAGTCAACTCCGGGGGGGCCATTACAATGAGCAGTTCTTC	CASSQLRGGHYNEQFF
TRBJ1-6	TRBD1	-	TRBV4-1	TGCGCCAGCAGCCAGCCTATTGCGACAGGGCTTTCACCCCTCCACTTT	CASSQPIATGLSPLHF
TRBJ2-1	TRBD2	-	TRBV5-4	TGTGCCAGCAGCATAGATAGCGGGAACTACAATGAGCAGTTCTTC	CASSIDSGNYNEQFF
TRBJ1-6	TRBD1	-	TRBV2	TGTGCCAGCGGAGACCGGGACAGGGGTAACTCACCCCTCCACTTT	CASGDRDRGNSPLHF
TRBJ1-2	TRBD1	-	TRBV10-3	TGTGCCATCAGTGATTCCGAAGGCAGGGGGAACTATGGCTACACCTTC	CAISDSEGRGNYGYTF
TRBJ1-4	TRBD1	-	TRBV29-1	TGCAGCGTTCAGGGGGCCTCTAATGAAAAACTGTTTTTT	CSVQGASNEKLFF
TRBJ1-1	-	-	TRBV2	TGTGCCAGCAGGTCTGAGCGTAGGACTGAAGCTTTCTTT	CASRSERRTEAFF
TRBJ2-1	TRBD2	few	TRBV5-1	TGCGCCAGCAGCTTGCGCGGGGGGCCAAGGAATGAGCAGTTCTTC	CASSLRGGPRNEQFF
TRBJ1-2	-	-	TRBV7-3	TGTGCCAGCAGCTTATTATCGGGTTATGGCTACACCTTC	CASSLLSGYGYTF
TRBJ1-2	-	few	TRBV4-1	TGCGCCAGCAGGGGGGGTTCCCATGGCTACACCTTC	CASRGGSHGYTF
TRBJ2-5	-	-	TRBV7-6	TGTGCCAGCAGCTCAACAGGGTTCCAAGAGACCCAGTACTTC	CASSSTGFQETQYF
TRBJ2-7	-	few	TRBV9	TGTGCCAGCAGCGTGACAACTGACTCCTACGAGCAGTACTTC	CASSVTTDSYEQYF
TRBJ2-5	TRBD1	few	TRBV5-4	TGTGCCAGCAAGCTGGACAGGGCGGCCGAGACCCAGTACTTC	CASKLDRAAETQYF
TRBJ2-7	-	few	TRBV15	TGTGCCACCAGCCGCGGCTCCAACTACGAGCAGTACTTC	CATSRGSNYEQYF
TRBJ1-5	-	-	TRBV29-1	TGCAGCGTTACCCAAGACAGCCAAGGCAATCAGCCCCAGCATTTT	CSVTQDSQGNQPQHF
TRBJ2-2	TRBD2	-	TRBV4-2	TGTGCCAGCAGCCCGAGACTAGCGGGGAACACCGGGGAGCTGTTTTTT	CASSPRLAGNTGELFF
TRBJ2-3	TRBD2	-	TRBV30	TGTGCCTGGAGTTTCCGAAATAGCGGGGGGGCAGATACGCAGTATTTT	CAWSFRNSGGADTQYF
TRBJ1-4	-	-	TRBV29-1	TGCAGCGGACGGGTTGCAACTAATGAAAAACTGTTTTTT	CSGRVATNEKLFF
TRBJ2-1	-	-	TRBV5-1	TGCGCCAGCAGCTTTCGCCAGGGGTGGTTCGATGAGCAGTTCTTC	CASSFRQGWFDEQFF
TRBJ2-5	-	-	TRBV19	TGTGCCAGTAGTATTCCGGGAGAGACCCAGTACTTC	CASSIPGETQYF
TRBJ1-6	-	-	TRBV6-5	TGTGCCAGCAGTTACTCGGGGGGGGTCGAGTCACCCCTCCACTTT	CASSYSGGVESPLHF
TRBJ2-7	-	few	TRBV19	TGTGCCAGTAGTTCGCACTTCAGGGGAGTGGTCGAGCAGTACTTC	CASSSHFRGVVEQYF
TRBJ2-7	-	-	TRBV5-4	TGTGCCAGCAGCGGGGGGGCTCAATTATCCGAGCAGTACTTC	CASSGGAQLSEQYF
TRBJ1-2	TRBD1	-	TRBV9	TGTGCCAGCAGCCCAGGTGGGGACAGAAACTATGGCTACACCTTC	CASSPGGDRNYGYTF
TRBJ2-7	-	-	TRBV5-1	TGCGCCAGCAAACGGCAGGGGACCTACGAGCAGTACTTC	CASKRQGTYEQYF
TRBJ2-2	TRBD2	-	TRBV7-9	TGTGCCAGCAGCTTATCTAGCGGGTCCAACACCGGGGAGCTGTTTTTT	CASSLSSGSNTGELFF
TRBJ2-7	-	-	TRBV29-1	TGCAGCGTTGAATCTCAGGGGTCGTACGAGCAGTACTTC	CSVESQGSYEQYF